Reported below is one TCR beta chain. This CDR3 has 17 amino acids. V was pared by 4 bases and J by 1 base, with 17 bases between. CDR1 SGHAT and CDR2 FQNNGV come from the germline V gene. The data derive from a study of blood T cell repertoires in COVID-19. About the study: Some COVID-19 samples were acute and others convalescent; all came from the United States, Italy and Spain. The analysed material was cDNA or gDNA that came from T cells, B-cell-depleted T cells, or PBMCs.

Methods used by the authors: Amplification from reference gene primers served as the basis for estimated nucleated cell counts. TCRdb's table, derived via immunoSEQ multiplex PCR, lists solely in-frame clones and lacks some. V, J and clone size reflect that table, while D and trimming were determined from the DNA. The sample lists a few hundred thousand clones; approximately 84% were seen once. The sequence was obtained from a person in their 70s with COVID-19, enrolled during active disease. The sequenced sample consisted of peripheral blood. The chain has TRBV11-2 and TRBJ2-1, with D possibly TRBD2 on 6 matching bases. This CDR3 is CASSSLGTSISYNEQFF. CDR3 in DNA: TGTGCCAGCAGCTCGCTCGGGACTTCCATTTCCTACAATGAGCAGTTCTTC.